There are a few counts of the clone carrying this T cell receptor (beta chain). No antigen is known for it. The V end lost 3 bases, the J end lost 4 bases, and 13 bases lay between the germline ends. There are 14 residues in the CDR3. TCRdb re-called the 5' RACE reads with MiXCR, one entry per CDR3 protein. The repertoire holds 99,000 or so distinct CDR3 sequences, with about 5.8% as singletons. The data belong to a study of T cells after yellow fever vaccination. Study-wide background: Fractions with few cells were prepared using SMART-Seq v4 Ultra Low Input. General study findings and limits: Re-detected after boosting: most primary clones, more than 95% of CD4 and about 90% of CD8.

The V call is TRBV12-3 or TRBV12-4, the J call TRBJ2-7; no firm D call. The source is a man between 18 and 29 years old who received the YFV17D yellow fever vaccine. This specimen was CD8+ T cells sorted from PBMCs, taken 10 days after the yellow fever booster vaccination. DNA of the CDR3: TGTGCCAGCAGTTTCACTGCGGAATCATACGAGCAGTACTTC. Amino acids: CASSFTAESYEQYF.